This T cell receptor beta chain was identified during a study of T cells expressing NK-cell markers. TCRdb re-called the 5' RACE reads, yielding one record per CDR3 amino acid sequence without DNA. Its clone listing holds about 260,000 distinct CDR3 sequences. There are 14 residues in the CDR3. Germline V gene lookup returns CDR1 MNHEY and CDR2 SMNVEV (reference sequence). The genes are TRBV27 and TRBJ1-2; lacking DNA, the TRBD1 call made by TCRdb goes unchecked. Sequencing used blood T cells: a sorted CD56 or NKG2C T cell subset, CD4+ or CD8+ T cells, or bulk PBMC T cells (not recorded which). This sequence originates from a man aged 18 to 35 in good health. The CDR3 is CASGGQGAREGYTF.